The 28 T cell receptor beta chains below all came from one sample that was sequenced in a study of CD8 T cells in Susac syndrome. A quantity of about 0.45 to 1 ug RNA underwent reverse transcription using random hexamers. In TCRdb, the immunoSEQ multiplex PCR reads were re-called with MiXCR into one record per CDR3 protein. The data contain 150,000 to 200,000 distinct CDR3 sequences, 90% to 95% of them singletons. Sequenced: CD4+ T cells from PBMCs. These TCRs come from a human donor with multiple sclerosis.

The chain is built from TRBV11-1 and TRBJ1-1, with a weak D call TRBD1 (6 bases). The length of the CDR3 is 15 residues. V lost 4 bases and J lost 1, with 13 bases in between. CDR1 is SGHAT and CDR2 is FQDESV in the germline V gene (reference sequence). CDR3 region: CASSSQGSRNTEAFF. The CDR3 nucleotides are TGTGCCAGCAGCTCCCAGGGGTCCAGGAACACTGAAGCTTTCTTT.

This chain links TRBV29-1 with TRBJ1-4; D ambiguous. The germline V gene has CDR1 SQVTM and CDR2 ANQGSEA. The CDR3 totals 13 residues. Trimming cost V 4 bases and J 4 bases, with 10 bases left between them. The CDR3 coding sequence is TGCAGCGTTGCGAAAGGGTATAATGAAAAACTGTTTTTT. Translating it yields CSVAKGYNEKLFF.

CDR3 in DNA: TGCAGTGCTAGGGGTTGGGGAGGGCCGGGAAATGAGCAGTTCTTC. Its protein product is CSARGWGGPGNEQFF. The chain links TRBV20-1 to TRBJ2-1; 7 bases match TRBD2. The CDR3 consists of 15 residues. The junction had 12 bases not matched to a gene; V was cut back by 3 bases and J by 7 bases. Germline-derived CDR1 and CDR2 are DFQATT and SNEGSKA (reference sequence).

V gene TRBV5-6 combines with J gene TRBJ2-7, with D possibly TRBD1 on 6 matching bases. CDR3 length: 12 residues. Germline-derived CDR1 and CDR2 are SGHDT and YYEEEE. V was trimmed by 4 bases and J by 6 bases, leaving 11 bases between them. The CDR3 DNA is TGTGCCAGCAGCCATCAGGGGTTCGAGCAGTACTTC. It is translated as CASSHQGFEQYF.

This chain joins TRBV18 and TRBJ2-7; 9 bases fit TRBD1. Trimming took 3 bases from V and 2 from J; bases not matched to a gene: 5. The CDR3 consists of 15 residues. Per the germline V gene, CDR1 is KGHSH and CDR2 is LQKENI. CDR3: CASSPPGQGPYEQYF. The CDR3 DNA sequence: TGTGCCAGCTCACCTCCGGGACAGGGACCCTACGAGCAGTACTTC.

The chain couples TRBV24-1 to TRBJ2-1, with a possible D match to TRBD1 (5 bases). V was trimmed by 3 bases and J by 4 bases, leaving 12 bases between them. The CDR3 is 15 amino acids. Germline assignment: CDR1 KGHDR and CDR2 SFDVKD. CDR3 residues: CATSDPRQIYNEQFF. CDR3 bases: TGTGCCACCAGTGATCCCCGACAGATATACAATGAGCAGTTCTTC.

CDR3 DNA sequence: TGCAGTGCTCCCCGGCCAACTGGCTACACCTTC. Protein product: CSAPRPTGYTF. The genes are TRBV20-1 and TRBJ1-2; D uncertain. V lost 5 bases and J 7 bases, leaving 11 bases between the germline ends. This CDR3 comprises 11 residues. Germline V gives CDR1 DFQATT, CDR2 SNEGSKA (reference sequence).

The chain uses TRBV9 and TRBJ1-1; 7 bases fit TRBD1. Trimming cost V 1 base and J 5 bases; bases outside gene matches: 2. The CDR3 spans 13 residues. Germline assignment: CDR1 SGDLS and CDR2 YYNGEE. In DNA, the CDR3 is TGTGCCAGCAGCGTAATGACAGGGACTGAAGCTTTCTTT. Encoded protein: CASSVMTGTEAFF.

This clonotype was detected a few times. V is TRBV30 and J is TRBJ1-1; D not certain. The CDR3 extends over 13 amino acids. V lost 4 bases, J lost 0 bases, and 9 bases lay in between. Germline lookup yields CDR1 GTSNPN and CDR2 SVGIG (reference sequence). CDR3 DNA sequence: TGTGCCTGGATAGCGGGGATGAACACTGAAGCTTTCTTT. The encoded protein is CAWIAGMNTEAFF. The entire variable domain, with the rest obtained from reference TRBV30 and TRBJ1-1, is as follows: SQTIHQWPATLVQPVGSPLSLECTVEGTSNPNLYWYRQAAGRGLQLLFYSVGIGQISSEVPQNLSASRPQDRQFILSSKKLLLSDSGFYLCAWIAGMNTEAFFGQGTRLTVV.

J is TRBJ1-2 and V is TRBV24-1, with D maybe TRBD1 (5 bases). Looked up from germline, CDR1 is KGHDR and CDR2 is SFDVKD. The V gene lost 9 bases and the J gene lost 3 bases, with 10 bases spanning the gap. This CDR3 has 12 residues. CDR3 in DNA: TGTGCCACCGGGGGGGAGTACTATGGCTACACCTTC. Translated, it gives CATGGEYYGYTF.

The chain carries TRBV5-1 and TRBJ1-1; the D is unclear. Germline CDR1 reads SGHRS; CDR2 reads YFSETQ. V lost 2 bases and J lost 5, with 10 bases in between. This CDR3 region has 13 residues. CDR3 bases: TGCGCCAGCAGCTTACCTTTCGTGACTGAAGCTTTCTTT. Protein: CASSLPFVTEAFF.

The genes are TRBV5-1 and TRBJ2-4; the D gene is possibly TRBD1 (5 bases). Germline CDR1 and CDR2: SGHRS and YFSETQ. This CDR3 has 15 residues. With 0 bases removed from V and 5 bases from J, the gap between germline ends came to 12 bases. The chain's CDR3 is CASSLVAGPENIQYF. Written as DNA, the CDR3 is TGCGCCAGCAGCTTGGTAGCAGGGCCCGAAAACATTCAGTACTTC.

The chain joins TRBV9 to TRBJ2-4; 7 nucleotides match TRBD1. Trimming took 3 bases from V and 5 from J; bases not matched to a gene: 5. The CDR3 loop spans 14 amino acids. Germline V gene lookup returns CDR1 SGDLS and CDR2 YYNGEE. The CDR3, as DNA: TGTGCCAGCAGCGCGTGGACAGGAGAAAACATTCAGTACTTC. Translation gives CASSAWTGENIQYF.

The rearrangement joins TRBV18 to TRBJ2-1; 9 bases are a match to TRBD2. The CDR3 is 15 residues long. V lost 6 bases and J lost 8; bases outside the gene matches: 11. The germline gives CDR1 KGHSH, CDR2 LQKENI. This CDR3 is CASSPRAGGGDEQFF. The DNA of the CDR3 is TGTGCCAGCTCCCCTCGAGCGGGGGGTGGCGATGAGCAGTTCTTC.

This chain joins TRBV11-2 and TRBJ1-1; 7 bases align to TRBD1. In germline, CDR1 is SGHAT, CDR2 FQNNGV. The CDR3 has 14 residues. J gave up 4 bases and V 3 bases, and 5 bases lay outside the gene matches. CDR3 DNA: TGTGCCAGCAGCTTCGGGACAGCGGCCACTGAAGCTTTCTTT. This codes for CASSFGTAATEAFF.

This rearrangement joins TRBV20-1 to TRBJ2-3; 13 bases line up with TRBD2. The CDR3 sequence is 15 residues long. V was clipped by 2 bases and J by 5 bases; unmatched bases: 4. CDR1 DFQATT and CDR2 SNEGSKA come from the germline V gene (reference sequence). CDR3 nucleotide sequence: TGCAGTGCTAGATCCCGACTAGCGGGGGGAGATACGCAGTATTTT. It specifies CSARSRLAGGDTQYF.

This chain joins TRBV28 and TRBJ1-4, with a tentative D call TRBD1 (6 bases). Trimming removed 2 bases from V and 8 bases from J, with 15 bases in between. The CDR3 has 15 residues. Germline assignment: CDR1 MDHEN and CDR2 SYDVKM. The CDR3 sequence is CASSLGGQGVEKLFF. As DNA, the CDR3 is TGTGCCAGCAGTTTAGGGGGACAAGGAGTAGAAAAACTGTTTTTT.

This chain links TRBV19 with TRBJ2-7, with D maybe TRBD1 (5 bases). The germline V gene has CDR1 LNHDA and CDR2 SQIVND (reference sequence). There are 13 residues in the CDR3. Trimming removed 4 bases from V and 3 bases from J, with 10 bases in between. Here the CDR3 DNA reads TGTGCCAGTAGTAGGGGCCCGAACTACGAGCAGTACTTC. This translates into CASSRGPNYEQYF.

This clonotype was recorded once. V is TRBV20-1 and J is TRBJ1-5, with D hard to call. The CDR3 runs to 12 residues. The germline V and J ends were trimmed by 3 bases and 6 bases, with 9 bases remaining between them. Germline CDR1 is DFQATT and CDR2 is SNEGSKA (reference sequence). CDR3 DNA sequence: TGCAGTGCTAGTCCCCTGCTTCAGCCCCAGCATTTT. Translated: CSASPLLQPQHF.

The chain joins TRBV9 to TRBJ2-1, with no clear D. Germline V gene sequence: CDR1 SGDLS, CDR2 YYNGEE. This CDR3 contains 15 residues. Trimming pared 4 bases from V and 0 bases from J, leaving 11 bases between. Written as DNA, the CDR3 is TGTGCCAGCAGCCCACCTGCCAACTCCTACAATGAGCAGTTCTTC. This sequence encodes CASSPPANSYNEQFF.

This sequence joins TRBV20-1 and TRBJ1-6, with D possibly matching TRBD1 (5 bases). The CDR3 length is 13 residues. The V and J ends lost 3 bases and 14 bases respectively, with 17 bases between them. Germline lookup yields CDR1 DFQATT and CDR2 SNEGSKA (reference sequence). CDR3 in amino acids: CSASPGRVKALHF. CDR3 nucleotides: TGCAGTGCTAGTCCGGGCAGGGTTAAGGCCCTCCACTTT.

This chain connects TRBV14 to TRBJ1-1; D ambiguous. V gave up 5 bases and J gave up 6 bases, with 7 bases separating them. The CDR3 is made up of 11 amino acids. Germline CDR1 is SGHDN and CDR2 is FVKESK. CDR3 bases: TGTGCCAGCAGCTCTGGGCCTGAAGCTTTCTTT. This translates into CASSSGPEAFF.

The CDR3 reads CASSRTSGGFYNEQFF. The DNA of the CDR3 is TGTGCCAGCAGCCGCACTAGCGGGGGGTTTTACAATGAGCAGTTCTTC. The gene calls are TRBV3-1 and TRBJ2-1, with TRBD2 identical over 12 bases. This CDR3 region has 16 residues. Germline trimming cut 4 bases from V and 4 bases from J; bases unmatched to any gene: 5. In germline, CDR1 is LGHDT, CDR2 YNNKEL (reference sequence).

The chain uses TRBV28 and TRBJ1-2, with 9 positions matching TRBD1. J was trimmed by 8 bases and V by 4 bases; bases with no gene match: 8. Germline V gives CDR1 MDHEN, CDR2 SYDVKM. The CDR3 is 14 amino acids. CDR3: CASSWTGALLGYTF. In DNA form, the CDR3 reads TGTGCCAGCAGTTGGACAGGGGCCCTACTAGGCTACACCTTC.

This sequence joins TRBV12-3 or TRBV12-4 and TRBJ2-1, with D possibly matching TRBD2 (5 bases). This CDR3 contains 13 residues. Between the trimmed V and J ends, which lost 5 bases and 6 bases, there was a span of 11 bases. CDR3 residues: CASSPPDSNEQFF. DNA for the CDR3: TGTGCCAGCAGTCCCCCGGACTCCAATGAGCAGTTCTTC.

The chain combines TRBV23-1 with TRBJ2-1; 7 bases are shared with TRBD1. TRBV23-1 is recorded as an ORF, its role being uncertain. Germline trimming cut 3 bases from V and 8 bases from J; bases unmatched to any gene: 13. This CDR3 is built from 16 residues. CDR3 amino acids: CASSQDGTASTDEQFF. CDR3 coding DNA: TGCGCCAGCAGTCAGGACGGGACAGCCTCGACGGATGAGCAGTTCTTC.

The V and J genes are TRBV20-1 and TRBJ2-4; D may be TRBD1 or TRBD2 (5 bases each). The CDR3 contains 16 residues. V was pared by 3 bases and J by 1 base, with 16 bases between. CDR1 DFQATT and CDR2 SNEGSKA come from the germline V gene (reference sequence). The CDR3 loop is CSASGLGRSAKNIQYF. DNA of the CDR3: TGCAGTGCTAGTGGATTGGGACGGTCGGCCAAAAACATTCAGTACTTC.

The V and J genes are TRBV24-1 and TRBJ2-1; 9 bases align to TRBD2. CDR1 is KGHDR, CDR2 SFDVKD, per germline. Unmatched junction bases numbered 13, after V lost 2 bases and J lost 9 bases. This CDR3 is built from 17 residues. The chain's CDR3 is CATSDSRGGRGYAEQFF. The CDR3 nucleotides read TGTGCCACCAGTGATTCCCGCGGCGGGAGGGGGTACGCTGAGCAGTTCTTC.